This T cell receptor beta chain was sequenced for a study of blood T cells in healthy people across ages. Each individual donor underwent a draw of roughly 10 milliliters of peripheral blood. As for this clonotype: Antigen unknown. This could be a read error, since a much larger clone is one nucleotide away.

The CDR3 extends over 14 amino acids. Looked up from germline, CDR1 is SGDLS and CDR2 is YYNGEE. The second PCR ran roughly 6 to 11 cycles with a sample-barcoded 5' primer and J-beta primers. A template-switch adaptor with 12 random nucleotides tagged each cDNA molecule. Per-sample output comprised a minimum of 2.5 million paired-end reads containing CDR3. MiXCR was run by TCRdb on the 5' RACE reads, yielding one entry per CDR3 protein. Among around 400,000 distinct CDR3 sequences listed, 52% were seen once. Whole-study results and caveats: Unsorted PBMC material precluded a definitive naive versus antigen-experienced comparison.

The receptor was isolated from a man in his sixties in good health. J is TRBJ1-2 and V is TRBV9; D is unclear. Sequencing was performed on blood. The CDR3 region is CAGSAHSLNYGYTF. The DNA for the CDR3 is TGTGCCGGCAGCGCCCACAGCCTGAACTATGGCTACACCTTC.